These 3 T cell receptor beta chains originate from one sample sequenced in a study of OX40 agonist ivuxolimab in advanced cancers. The library relied on the immunoSEQ multiplex PCR assay. Imported from immuneACCESS, the table was reduced by TCRdb to in-frame sequences with V and J called. These copies leave out some clones; in studies compared against another copy, an unresolved V gene accounts for under half, and the cause of the remainder is not known. The sample yields about 110,000 clones; around 93% were counted once. In total, the top ten clones hold under 0.85% of the sample. The sample in question was CD4+ or CD8+ T cells sorted from blood, obtained in a trial of the OX40 agonist ivuxolimab. The receptor set was obtained from an adult with an advanced solid tumor such as melanoma, head and neck, liver or kidney cancer.

The chain recombines TRBV7-3 with TRBJ2-7; the D is unclear. The CDR3 sequence is 12 residues long. CDR1 is SGHTA, CDR2 FQGTGA, per germline. The V end lost 0 bases, the J end lost 6 bases, and 6 bases lay between the germline ends. CDR3: CASSLTPGEQYF. CDR3 nucleotides: TGTGCCAGCAGCTTAACACCCGGCGAGCAGTACTTC.

The CDR3 sequence: CASSRLAGTTGELFF. The CDR3 region has the DNA TGTGCCAGTAGCCGACTAGCGGGGACCACCGGGGAGCTGTTTTTT. V gene TRBV19 combines with J gene TRBJ2-2, with TRBD2 matching 11 bases. The length of the CDR3 is 15 residues. Germline V lookup: CDR1 LNHDA, CDR2 SQIVND (reference sequence). Losses at the gene ends were 6 bases for V and 4 bases for J; bases not matched to a gene: 4.

J is TRBJ2-3 and V is TRBV19; 9 bases map to TRBD2. The CDR3 is 16 amino acids. The germline V gene has CDR1 LNHDA and CDR2 SQIVND (reference sequence). V was pared by 4 bases and J by 2 bases, with 7 bases of the junction left unmatched. CDR3 bases: TGTGCCAGTAGTACTCGGCTAGCGGGAATCACAGATACGCAGTATTTT. Translated: CASSTRLAGITDTQYF.